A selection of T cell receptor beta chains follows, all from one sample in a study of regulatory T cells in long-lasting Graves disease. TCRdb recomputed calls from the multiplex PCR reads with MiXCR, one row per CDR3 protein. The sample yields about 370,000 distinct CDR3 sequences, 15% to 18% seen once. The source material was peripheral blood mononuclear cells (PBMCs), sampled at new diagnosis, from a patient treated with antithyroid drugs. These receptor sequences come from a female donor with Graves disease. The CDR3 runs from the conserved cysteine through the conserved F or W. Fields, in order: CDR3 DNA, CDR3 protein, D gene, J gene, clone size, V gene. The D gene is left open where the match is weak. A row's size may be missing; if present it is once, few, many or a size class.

CDR3nt: TGTGCCAGCAGCTTACAGGGAGATCAGCCCCAGCATTTT
CDR3aa: CASSLQGDQPQHF
d_gene: NA
j_gene: TRBJ1-5
abundance: NA
v_gene: TRBV7-9

CDR3nt: TGTGCCAGCAGCCAAGACTGGGACAGCGAAGCTTTCTTT
CDR3aa: CASSQDWDSEAFF
d_gene: TRBD1
j_gene: TRBJ1-1
abundance: many
v_gene: TRBV3-1

CDR3nt: TGCGCCAGCAGCCAAGGAGGGGCAAGCTCCTACAATGAGCAGTTCTTC
CDR3aa: CASSQGGASSYNEQFF
d_gene: NA
j_gene: TRBJ2-1
abundance: NA
v_gene: TRBV4-1

CDR3nt: TGTGCCATCAGTGATAACCGGGCCTCCTACGAGCAGTACTTC
CDR3aa: CAISDNRASYEQYF
d_gene: NA
j_gene: TRBJ2-7
abundance: NA
v_gene: TRBV10-3

CDR3nt: TGTGTCACACAGCGCGAGACAGGGGCGACCGGGGAGCTGTTTTTT
CDR3aa: CVTQRETGATGELFF
d_gene: TRBD1
j_gene: TRBJ2-2
abundance: many
v_gene: TRBV2

CDR3nt: TGCAGTGCTAGAGATAGTCTGCGACAGGGAGCTCCACTCTCCTACGAGCAGTACTTC
CDR3aa: CSARDSLRQGAPLSYEQYF
d_gene: TRBD1
j_gene: TRBJ2-7
abundance: many
v_gene: TRBV20-1

CDR3nt: TGTGCCAGCAGCGTAGCGCGGGGAAGCGAGCAGTACTTC
CDR3aa: CASSVARGSEQYF
d_gene: NA
j_gene: TRBJ2-7
abundance: many
v_gene: TRBV9

CDR3nt: TGTGCCAGCAGACTAGAGCACAATGAGCAGTTCTTC
CDR3aa: CASRLEHNEQFF
d_gene: NA
j_gene: TRBJ2-1
abundance: many
v_gene: TRBV27

CDR3nt: TGTGCCAGTAGCGACAGGGGGACGACTGAAGCTTTCTTT
CDR3aa: CASSDRGTTEAFF
d_gene: TRBD1
j_gene: TRBJ1-1
abundance: NA
v_gene: TRBV19

CDR3nt: TGTGCCAGCAGCCAAGTTACAGGTAGTGGAGGCCTCCACTTT
CDR3aa: CASSQVTGSGGLHF
d_gene: NA
j_gene: TRBJ1-6
abundance: many
v_gene: TRBV3-1

CDR3nt: TGTGCCAGCAGCGTAAACAGGAATTCACCCCTCCACTTT
CDR3aa: CASSVNRNSPLHF
d_gene: NA
j_gene: TRBJ1-6
abundance: many
v_gene: TRBV7-3

CDR3nt: TGCAGCGTCGGGACAGCTTATAAGAACACTGAAGCTTTCTTT
CDR3aa: CSVGTAYKNTEAFF
d_gene: TRBD1
j_gene: TRBJ1-1
abundance: many
v_gene: TRBV29-1

CDR3nt: TGTGCCAGCAGCGTACGGGGGAGTATCTACAATGAGCAGTTCTTC
CDR3aa: CASSVRGSIYNEQFF
d_gene: NA
j_gene: TRBJ2-1
abundance: NA
v_gene: TRBV9

CDR3nt: TGTGCCAGCAGCTTAGGCTGGGCTGATGTAGCCAAAAACATTCAGTACTTC
CDR3aa: CASSLGWADVAKNIQYF
d_gene: NA
j_gene: TRBJ2-4
abundance: NA
v_gene: TRBV13

CDR3nt: TGTGCCTGGCTTAGCGGGAGCCTCTACAATGAGCAGTTCTTC
CDR3aa: CAWLSGSLYNEQFF
d_gene: TRBD2
j_gene: TRBJ2-1
abundance: many
v_gene: TRBV30

CDR3nt: TGCGCCAGCAGCTATACAGGGGGAGACTATGGCTACACCTTC
CDR3aa: CASSYTGGDYGYTF
d_gene: TRBD1
j_gene: TRBJ1-2
abundance: many
v_gene: TRBV5-1

CDR3nt: TGTGCCAGCAGCTTCGGTCTAGCGGAGTGGGGTGAGCAGTTCTTC
CDR3aa: CASSFGLAEWGEQFF
d_gene: TRBD2
j_gene: TRBJ2-1
abundance: many
v_gene: TRBV11-2

CDR3nt: TGTGCCAGCAGTCCGGACTCCTACAATGAGCAGTTCTTC
CDR3aa: CASSPDSYNEQFF
d_gene: NA
j_gene: TRBJ2-1
abundance: many
v_gene: TRBV6-2/TRBV6-3

CDR3nt: TGTGCCAGCAGATTATTCCCCCGGGACAGTAACTATGGCTACACCTTC
CDR3aa: CASRLFPRDSNYGYTF
d_gene: TRBD1
j_gene: TRBJ1-2
abundance: NA
v_gene: TRBV7-9

CDR3nt: TGTGCCAGCAGCCCGACAGGGAACGCTAATGAAAAACTGTTTTTT
CDR3aa: CASSPTGNANEKLFF
d_gene: TRBD1
j_gene: TRBJ1-4
abundance: many
v_gene: TRBV11-2

CDR3nt: TGTGCCAGCAGTTACTCCTGGGGGATCAATCAGCCCCAGCATTTT
CDR3aa: CASSYSWGINQPQHF
d_gene: NA
j_gene: TRBJ1-5
abundance: NA
v_gene: TRBV6-5

CDR3nt: TGTGCCAGCAGTTACTGGATCTCTTGGGCAGGCCCTGCCCTGCAAGCTTTCTTT
CDR3aa: CASSYWISWAGPALQAFF
d_gene: NA
j_gene: TRBJ1-1
abundance: many
v_gene: TRBV6-2/TRBV6-3

CDR3nt: TGCAGCGTTGAGGCTAGCGGGTTCGATATGGAGCAGTTCTTC
CDR3aa: CSVEASGFDMEQFF
d_gene: TRBD2
j_gene: TRBJ2-1
abundance: NA
v_gene: TRBV29-1

CDR3nt: TGTGCCAGCAGTTCCACTAGCGGGAGGTCCTACGAGCAGTACTTC
CDR3aa: CASSSTSGRSYEQYF
d_gene: TRBD2
j_gene: TRBJ2-7
abundance: NA
v_gene: TRBV27

CDR3nt: TGTGCCAGCAGCGCGTGGGGCCTTCACATGAACACTGAAGCTTTCTTT
CDR3aa: CASSAWGLHMNTEAFF
d_gene: NA
j_gene: TRBJ1-1
abundance: many
v_gene: TRBV2

CDR3nt: TGTGCCAGCGGGGGGACACAGACCTACGAGCAGTACTTC
CDR3aa: CASGGTQTYEQYF
d_gene: NA
j_gene: TRBJ2-7
abundance: NA
v_gene: TRBV6-2/TRBV6-3

CDR3nt: TGCAGCGTTGAAGAGCATCGGAGGGCCGAGGGAGATACGCAGTATTTT
CDR3aa: CSVEEHRRAEGDTQYF
d_gene: NA
j_gene: TRBJ2-3
abundance: many
v_gene: TRBV29-1

CDR3nt: TGTGCCAGCAGTCGGGGGACAGGGGGCGCGTCGGATAATTCACCCCTCCACTTT
CDR3aa: CASSRGTGGASDNSPLHF
d_gene: TRBD1
j_gene: TRBJ1-6
abundance: many
v_gene: TRBV6-1

CDR3nt: TGCAGCGCCTGGTCCCACCTCGCAGCGCAAGAGACCCAGTACTTC
CDR3aa: CSAWSHLAAQETQYF
d_gene: NA
j_gene: TRBJ2-5
abundance: few
v_gene: TRBV29-1

CDR3nt: TGTGCCACCAAACGAGTCACGGAGATGAACACTGAAGCTTTCTTT
CDR3aa: CATKRVTEMNTEAFF
d_gene: NA
j_gene: TRBJ1-1
abundance: NA
v_gene: TRBV19

CDR3nt: TGTGCCAGCAGTCCCCTTGTGGGGGAGGGCTACGAGCAGTACTTC
CDR3aa: CASSPLVGEGYEQYF
d_gene: TRBD2
j_gene: TRBJ2-7
abundance: many
v_gene: TRBV12-3/TRBV12-4

CDR3nt: TGTGCCAGTAGTATGGGCAGCGTGTTCGGCTACACCTTC
CDR3aa: CASSMGSVFGYTF
d_gene: NA
j_gene: TRBJ1-2
abundance: few
v_gene: TRBV19

CDR3nt: TGCAGTGCCCAACCCCCCGGGACGGCCAATGAGCAGTTCTTC
CDR3aa: CSAQPPGTANEQFF
d_gene: NA
j_gene: TRBJ2-1
abundance: many
v_gene: TRBV20-1

CDR3nt: TGTGCTAGTGGAACCGCGAGTGAGACCCAGTACTTC
CDR3aa: CASGTASETQYF
d_gene: NA
j_gene: TRBJ2-5
abundance: NA
v_gene: TRBV12-5

CDR3nt: TGTGCCAGCAGCTTGCAGGGGGAGGCCACTGAAGCTTTCTTT
CDR3aa: CASSLQGEATEAFF
d_gene: TRBD1
j_gene: TRBJ1-1
abundance: many
v_gene: TRBV5-4

CDR3nt: TGTGCCAGCAGCCCCCCCGAACGCACAGATACGCAGTATTTT
CDR3aa: CASSPPERTDTQYF
d_gene: NA
j_gene: TRBJ2-3
abundance: many
v_gene: TRBV2

CDR3nt: TGCGCCAGCAGCCACAACCAACGGGCAAGCTACGAGCAGTACTTC
CDR3aa: CASSHNQRASYEQYF
d_gene: NA
j_gene: TRBJ2-7
abundance: many
v_gene: TRBV5-1

CDR3nt: TGTGCCAGCAGCCCAACGCGGGGGGCCGGCGGGGAGCTGTTTTTT
CDR3aa: CASSPTRGAGGELFF
d_gene: TRBD2
j_gene: TRBJ2-2
abundance: many
v_gene: TRBV11-2

CDR3nt: TGTGCCAGCAGGCCGCCTGGGGGCAGGGGGTCGGCCCAGCATTTT
CDR3aa: CASRPPGGRGSAQHF
d_gene: TRBD1
j_gene: TRBJ1-5
abundance: NA
v_gene: TRBV28

CDR3nt: TGTGCCAGCGGAGCGACCGGGACTAGCAGGACAGATACGCAGTATTTT
CDR3aa: CASGATGTSRTDTQYF
d_gene: TRBD2
j_gene: TRBJ2-3
abundance: many
v_gene: TRBV27